The 24 T cell receptor beta chains presented below share a single source sample, sequenced in a study of cytomegalovirus exposure and HLA in healthy donors. Generated by immunoSEQ multiplex PCR, the TCRdb table keeps only in-frame clones and is missing some. The repertoire holds 110,000 or so clones, 85% to 90% seen once, with more than 2% in the top ten. The specimen was PBMCs. These receptors all stem from a woman aged 18 to 35 in good health and CMV-seronegative.

Within the sample, this clone is large (0.1 to 1%). The chain couples TRBV5-4 to TRBJ1-2; the match to TRBD1 covers 8 bases. Germline V gene sequence: CDR1 SGHNT, CDR2 YYREEE (reference sequence). V shed 4 bases and J 7 bases; nucleotides not matched to a gene: 9. The CDR3 totals 14 residues. CDR3: CASSITGQGFGYTF. In nucleotides, the CDR3 is TGTGCCAGCAGCATCACCGGACAGGGTTTTGGCTACACCTTC.

The chain is built from TRBV7-6 and TRBJ2-7, with D maybe TRBD2 (6 bases). This CDR3 is 15 amino acids long. Per germline, CDR1 SGHVS and CDR2 FNYEAQ. Trimming left V 5 bases short and J 0 bases short, with 14 bases between. As DNA, the CDR3 is TGTGCCAGCAGCGTCCGACTAGGGGCCTCCTACGAGCAGTACTTC. Translating gives CASSVRLGASYEQYF.

The chain carries TRBV2 and TRBJ1-2; D might be TRBD1 (5 bases). Germline loops: CDR1 SNHLY, CDR2 FYNNEI. V lost 6 bases, J lost 2 bases, and 10 bases lay in between. The CDR3 consists of 13 residues. CDR3 DNA: TGTGCCAGCAGACGACAGACCAACTATGGCTACACCTTC. Its translation is CASRRQTNYGYTF.

This chain connects TRBV4-1 to TRBJ2-1, with 9 bases matching TRBD2. The CDR3 runs to 20 residues. Germline CDR1 reads MGHRA; CDR2 reads YSYEKL. J was trimmed by 0 bases and V by 2 bases; bases with no gene match: 14. The CDR3 DNA is TGCGCCAGCAGCCAATGGTGGGCTAGCGGGGATCCTGACTCCTACAATGAGCAGTTCTTC. This gives the protein CASSQWWASGDPDSYNEQFF.

This chain links TRBV7-2 with TRBJ2-1, with D hard to call. V lost 1 base to trimming and J lost 6 bases, with 10 bases between them. Germline V lookup: CDR1 SGHTA, CDR2 FQGNSA. CDR3 length: 14 residues. CDR3 sequence: CASSLGSTSNEQFF. CDR3 DNA sequence: TGTGCCAGCAGCTTAGGGTCTACCTCCAATGAGCAGTTCTTC.

This clone was found once. The chain recombines TRBV25-1 with TRBJ2-3; a possible D gene is TRBD2 (5 bases). CDR1 is MGHDK and CDR2 is SYGVNS in the germline V gene. The CDR3 loop spans 14 amino acids. Deletions cut 6 bases from V and 4 bases from J, with 14 bases between. CDR3 DNA sequence: TGTGCCAGCAGCCGCCGGACTGTGGCAGATACGCAGTATTTT. It is translated as CASSRRTVADTQYF.

J is TRBJ2-1 and V is TRBV7-9; 7 bases align to TRBD2. Germline values: CDR1 SEHNR, CDR2 FQNEAQ (reference sequence). V dropped 3 bases and J dropped 3; count of bases not matched to a gene: 11. The CDR3 covers 17 residues. CDR3 bases: TGTGCCAGCAGCTTCGGGAGGCACCTAATGGGCTACAATGAGCAGTTCTTC. Translation gives CASSFGRHLMGYNEQFF.

The rearrangement uses TRBV9 and TRBJ1-2, with 7 bases identical to TRBD1. This CDR3 region has 13 residues. Unmatched junction bases numbered 6, after V lost 5 bases and J lost 5 bases. The V gene's germline CDR1 is SGDLS and CDR2 YYNGEE. The CDR3 nucleotides are TGTGCCAGCAGTGACAGGGAGCGATATGGCTACACCTTC. Translation gives CASSDRERYGYTF.

This chain uses TRBV30 with TRBJ2-7; possible D gene TRBD2, 6 bases. The V gene lost 4 bases and the J gene lost 6 bases, with 13 bases spanning the gap. This CDR3 has 12 residues. CDR1 is GTSNPN and CDR2 is SVGIG in the germline V gene (reference sequence). The CDR3 here is CAWTGREGEQYF. The CDR3 DNA sequence: TGTGCCTGGACAGGGCGGGAAGGCGAGCAGTACTTC.

The chain uses TRBV28 and TRBJ2-7; TRBD2 matches 11 bases. CDR1 is MDHEN, CDR2 SYDVKM, per germline. The CDR3 has 15 amino acids. J lost 0 bases, V lost 5 bases, and 3 bases had no gene match. CDR3 nucleotide sequence: TGTGCCAGCAGTAAGGGGACTAGCGGCTCCTACGAGCAGTACTTC. Translated: CASSKGTSGSYEQYF. The complete variable domain, with remaining parts taken from reference TRBV28 and TRBJ2-7, reads DVKVTQSSRYLVKRTGEKVFLECVQDMDHENMFWYRQDPGLGLRLIYFSYDVKMKEKGDIPEGYSVSREKKERFSLILESASTNQTSMYLCASSKGTSGSYEQYFGPGTRLTVT.

The CDR3 bases are TGCGCCAGCAGCCAAGGACTAGCGGGAGGTGTTGAAGCTAACGAGCAGTACTTC. Protein sequence: CASSQGLAGGVEANEQYF. The rearrangement uses TRBV4-3 and TRBJ2-7, with 13 bases that match TRBD2. This CDR3 is 18 amino acids long. The trim removed 1 base at V and 5 bases at J, leaving 11 bases unmatched. Germline V gives CDR1 LGHNA, CDR2 YSLEER.

J is TRBJ2-3 and V is TRBV10-3, with TRBD2 matching over 10 bases. V lost 5 bases and J lost 3; bases outside the gene matches: 5. There are 15 residues in the CDR3. CDR1 ENHRY and CDR2 SYGVKD come from the germline V gene. DNA for the CDR3: TGTGCCATCAGTCCCGGACTAGCGGAAACAGATACGCAGTATTTT. Its translation: CAISPGLAETDTQYF.

The CDR3 DNA is TGCGCCAGCAGCCAGATGCACAGGGGCGGCACAGATACGCAGTATTTT. Residues: CASSQMHRGGTDTQYF. This chain links TRBV4-3 with TRBJ2-3; 7 bases are shared with TRBD1. CDR3 length: 16 residues. Germline V CDR1 and CDR2: LGHNA, YSLEER. The ends lost 3 bases at V and 1 base at J; junction bases unmatched: 7.

CDR3 sequence (DNA): TGTGCCAGCAGCTTCGGGACAGTCTCCTACGAGCAGTACTTC. Translated, it gives CASSFGTVSYEQYF. The rearrangement uses TRBV5-4 and TRBJ2-7; TRBD1 aligns across 7 bases. From germline, CDR1 is SGHNT and CDR2 YYREEE (reference sequence). V gave up 2 bases and J gave up 0 bases; unmatched junction bases: 2. CDR3 length: 14 amino acids. The entire variable domain, with the rest obtained from reference TRBV5-4 and TRBJ2-7, is as follows: ETGVTQSPTHLIKTRGQQVTLRCSSQSGHNTVSWYQQALGQGPQFIFQYYREEENGRGNFPPRFSGLQFPNYSSELNVNALELDDSALYLCASSFGTVSYEQYFGPGTRLTVT.

The genes are TRBV7-6 and TRBJ2-5; 7 bases are a match to TRBD2. Germline CDR1 reads SGHVS; CDR2 reads FNYEAQ. The CDR3 consists of 15 residues. The V and J ends lost 2 bases and 3 bases, in that order; junction bases with no gene match: 6. CDR3 residues: CASSLHLAAEETQYF. The CDR3 nucleotides are TGTGCCAGCAGCTTACACCTAGCGGCTGAAGAGACCCAGTACTTC.

This rearrangement joins TRBV15 to TRBJ2-7; D unresolved. CDR1 and CDR2 from the germline V gene are LNHNV and YYDKDF (reference sequence). V was trimmed by 6 bases and J by 3 bases, leaving 9 bases between them. The CDR3 has 12 residues. The CDR3 DNA follows: TGTGCCACCAGTGACTCGGGCTACGAGCAGTACTTC. This encodes CATSDSGYEQYF.

V usage is TRBV11-3 and J usage is TRBJ2-7; maybe TRBD2 (5 bases). V lost 1 base to trimming and J lost 0 bases, with 10 bases between them. The CDR3 covers 15 residues. CDR1 and CDR2 from the germline V gene are SGHNT and YENEEA. The CDR3 DNA sequence: TGTGCCAGCAGCTTAGGGGCGGGTTCCTCCTACGAGCAGTACTTC. It yields the protein CASSLGAGSSYEQYF.

The chain carries TRBV5-5 and TRBJ2-7; TRBD2 matches at 12 bases. The CDR3 has 17 residues. J was trimmed by 5 bases and V by 0 bases; bases with no gene match: 9. Germline loops: CDR1 SGHKS, CDR2 YYEKEE (reference sequence). The CDR3 region is CASSLVASGGAFHEQYF. The CDR3 DNA reads TGTGCCAGCAGCTTGGTAGCTAGCGGGGGGGCATTCCACGAGCAGTACTTC.

V usage is TRBV15 and J usage is TRBJ2-1, with 8 bases matching TRBD2. After removal of 3 bases from V and 10 bases from J, the junction contained 11 bases not matched to a gene. CDR1 and CDR2 from the germline V gene are LNHNV and YYDKDF (reference sequence). The CDR3 extends over 15 amino acids. CDR3 coding DNA: TGTGCCACCAGCAGTCCTAGCGTAGGCGGGGGGGAGCAGTTCTTC. Its protein product is CATSSPSVGGGEQFF.

This sequence joins TRBV7-2 and TRBJ1-4, with 10 bases fitting TRBD1. Germline loops: CDR1 SGHTA, CDR2 FQGNSA. V was pared by 5 bases and J by 4 bases, with 1 base of the junction left unmatched. The CDR3 has 14 residues. The DNA of the CDR3 is TGTGCCAGCAGCCGGGACAGGGGTAATGAAAAACTGTTTTTT. Residues: CASSRDRGNEKLFF.

The V call is TRBV28, the J call TRBJ2-5, with 7 bases aligning to TRBD2. The germline CDR1 and CDR2 sequences are MDHEN and SYDVKM. V dropped 6 bases and J dropped 2; count of bases not matched to a gene: 6. The CDR3 covers 14 residues. CDR3 sequence: CASRPLAVQETQYF. The CDR3 nucleotides are TGTGCCAGCAGACCCCTAGCGGTACAAGAGACCCAGTACTTC. The complete variable domain, with remaining parts taken from reference TRBV28 and TRBJ2-5, reads DVKVTQSSRYLVKRTGEKVFLECVQDMDHENMFWYRQDPGLGLRLIYFSYDVKMKEKGDIPEGYSVSREKKERFSLILESASTNQTSMYLCASRPLAVQETQYFGPGTRLLVL.

This chain uses TRBV5-1 with TRBJ1-2, with TRBD1 matching 10 bases. Germline lookup yields CDR1 SGHRS and CDR2 YFSETQ. Unmatched junction bases numbered 11, after V lost 4 bases and J lost 8 bases. CDR3 size: 15 residues. This CDR3 is CASSDQTGGAGGYTF. As DNA, the CDR3 is TGCGCCAGCAGCGACCAGACAGGGGGCGCGGGGGGCTACACCTTC.

The DNA of the CDR3 is TGCGCCAGCAGCTTAAGAGGGAACTACAATGAGCAGTTCTTC. Translating it yields CASSLRGNYNEQFF. The chain has TRBV5-1 and TRBJ2-1; D perhaps matches TRBD2 (5 bases). CDR1 is SGHRS, CDR2 YFSETQ, per germline. The CDR3 has 14 amino acids. The V and J ends lost 2 bases and 3 bases respectively, with 9 bases between them.

The chain recombines TRBV7-9 with TRBJ2-1; 7 positions agree with TRBD1. J gave up 0 bases and V 5 bases, and 1 base lay outside the gene matches. The CDR3 is made up of 14 amino acids. Germline CDR1 reads SEHNR; CDR2 reads FQNEAQ (reference sequence). The CDR3 coding sequence is TGTGCCAGCAGCGACAGGGACTCCTACAATGAGCAGTTCTTC. The encoded protein is CASSDRDSYNEQFF. Full variable domain (outside the CDR3, taken from reference TRBV7-9 and TRBJ2-1): DTGVSQNPRHKITKRGQNVTFRCDPISEHNRLYWYRQTLGQGPEFLTYFQNEAQLEKSRLLSDRFSAERPKGSFSTLEIQRTEQGDSAMYLCASSDRDSYNEQFFGPGTRLTVL.